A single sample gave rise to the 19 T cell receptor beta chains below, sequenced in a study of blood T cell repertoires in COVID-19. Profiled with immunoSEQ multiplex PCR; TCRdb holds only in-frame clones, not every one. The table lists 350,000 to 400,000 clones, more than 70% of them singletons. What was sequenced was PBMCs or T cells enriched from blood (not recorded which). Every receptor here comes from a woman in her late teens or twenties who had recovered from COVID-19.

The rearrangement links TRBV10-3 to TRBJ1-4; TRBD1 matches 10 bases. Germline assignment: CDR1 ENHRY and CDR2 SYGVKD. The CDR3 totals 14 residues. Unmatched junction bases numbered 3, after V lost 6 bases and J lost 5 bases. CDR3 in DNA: TGTGCCATCAGGCCGGGACAGGGGAATGAAAAACTGTTTTTT. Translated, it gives CAIRPGQGNEKLFF.

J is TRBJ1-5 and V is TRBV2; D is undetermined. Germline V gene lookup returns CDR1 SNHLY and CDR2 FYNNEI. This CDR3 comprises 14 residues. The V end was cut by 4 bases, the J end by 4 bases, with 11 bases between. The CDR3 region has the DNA TGTGCCAGCAGTGGCGAGCTACGGAATCAGCCCCAGCATTTT. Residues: CASSGELRNQPQHF.

The CDR3 DNA reads as TGTGCCAGCAGCGTAGGGGGGGACCTCGTCGCAGATACGCAGTATTTT. Translation: CASSVGGDLVADTQYF. The chain has TRBV9 and TRBJ2-3; a possible D gene is TRBD2 (6 bases). Germline V lookup: CDR1 SGDLS, CDR2 YYNGEE. The CDR3 is 16 amino acids. Deletions cut 0 bases from V and 4 bases from J, with 15 bases between.

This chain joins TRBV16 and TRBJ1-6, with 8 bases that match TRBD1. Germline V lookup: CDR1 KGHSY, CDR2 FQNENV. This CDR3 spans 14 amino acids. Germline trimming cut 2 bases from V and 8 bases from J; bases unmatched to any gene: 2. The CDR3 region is CASSQGQGDSPLHF. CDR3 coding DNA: TGTGCCAGCAGCCAAGGACAGGGTGATTCACCCCTCCACTTT.

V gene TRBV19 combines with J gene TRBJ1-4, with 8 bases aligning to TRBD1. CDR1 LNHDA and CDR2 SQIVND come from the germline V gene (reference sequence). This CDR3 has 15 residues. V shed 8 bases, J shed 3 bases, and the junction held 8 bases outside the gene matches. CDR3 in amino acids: CASANQGAANEKLFF. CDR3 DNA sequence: TGTGCCAGTGCAAATCAGGGGGCCGCTAATGAAAAACTGTTTTTT.

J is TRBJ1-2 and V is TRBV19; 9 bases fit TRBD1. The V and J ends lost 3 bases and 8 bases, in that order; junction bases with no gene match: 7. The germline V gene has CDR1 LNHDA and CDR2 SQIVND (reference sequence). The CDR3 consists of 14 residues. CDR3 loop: CASSIRDRDSGYTF. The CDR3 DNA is TGTGCCAGTAGTATCCGGGACAGGGACTCGGGCTACACCTTC.

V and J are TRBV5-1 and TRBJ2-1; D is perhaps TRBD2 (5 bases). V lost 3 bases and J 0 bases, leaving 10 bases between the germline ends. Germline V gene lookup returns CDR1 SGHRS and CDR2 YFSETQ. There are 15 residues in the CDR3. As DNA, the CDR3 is TGCGCCAGCAGCTCAGGACTCAGCTCCTACAATGAGCAGTTCTTC. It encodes CASSSGLSSYNEQFF. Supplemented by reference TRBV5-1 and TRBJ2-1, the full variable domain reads KAGVTQTPRYLIKTRGQQVTLSCSPISGHRSVSWYQQTPGQGLQFLFEYFSETQRNKGNFPGRFSGRQFSNSRSEMNVSTLELGDSALYLCASSSGLSSYNEQFFGPGTRLTVL.

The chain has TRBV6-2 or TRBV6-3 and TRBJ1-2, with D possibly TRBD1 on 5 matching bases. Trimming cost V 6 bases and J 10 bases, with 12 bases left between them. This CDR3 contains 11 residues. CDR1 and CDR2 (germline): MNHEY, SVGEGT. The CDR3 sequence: CASSQTVYYTF. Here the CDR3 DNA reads TGTGCCAGCAGCCAGACAGTGTACTACACCTTC.

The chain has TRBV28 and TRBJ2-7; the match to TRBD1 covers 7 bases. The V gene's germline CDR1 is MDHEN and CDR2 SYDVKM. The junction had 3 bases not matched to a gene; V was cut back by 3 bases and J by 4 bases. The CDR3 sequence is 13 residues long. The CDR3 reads CASSFDRAYEQYF. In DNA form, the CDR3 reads TGTGCCAGCAGTTTCGACAGGGCATACGAGCAGTACTTC.

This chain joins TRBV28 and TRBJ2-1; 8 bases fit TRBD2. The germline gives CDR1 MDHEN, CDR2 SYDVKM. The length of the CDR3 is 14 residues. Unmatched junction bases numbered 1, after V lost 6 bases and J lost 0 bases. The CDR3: CASRSGSSYNEQFF. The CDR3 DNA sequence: TGTGCCAGCAGGAGCGGGAGCTCCTACAATGAGCAGTTCTTC.

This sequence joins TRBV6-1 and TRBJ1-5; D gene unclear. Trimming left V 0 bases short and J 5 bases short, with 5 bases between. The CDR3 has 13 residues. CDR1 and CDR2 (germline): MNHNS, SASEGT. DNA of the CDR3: TGTGCCAGCAGTGAAGCCCTAGATCAGCCCCAGCATTTT. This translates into CASSEALDQPQHF.

In nucleotides, the CDR3 is TGTGCCAGCTCACCTGCGGGGCAACGACAGCCCCAGCATTTT. Translating gives CASSPAGQRQPQHF. The chain recombines TRBV18 with TRBJ1-5; the D gene is possibly TRBD1 (5 bases). The CDR3 is 14 amino acids. Per the germline V gene, CDR1 is KGHSH and CDR2 is LQKENI. V was clipped by 3 bases and J by 7 bases, with 13 bases between them.

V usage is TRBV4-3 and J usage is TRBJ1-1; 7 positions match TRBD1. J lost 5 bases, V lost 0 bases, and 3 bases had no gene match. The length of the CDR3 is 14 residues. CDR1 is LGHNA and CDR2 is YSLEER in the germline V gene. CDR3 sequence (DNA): TGCGCCAGCAGCCAAGAGAGGGGGCGAACTGAAGCTTTCTTT. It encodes CASSQERGRTEAFF.

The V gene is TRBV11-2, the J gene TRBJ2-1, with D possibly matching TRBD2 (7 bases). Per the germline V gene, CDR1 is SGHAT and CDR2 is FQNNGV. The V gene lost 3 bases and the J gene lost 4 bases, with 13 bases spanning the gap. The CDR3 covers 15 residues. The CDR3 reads CASSFGGHPYNEQFF. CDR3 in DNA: TGTGCCAGCAGCTTCGGGGGGCACCCTTACAATGAGCAGTTCTTC.

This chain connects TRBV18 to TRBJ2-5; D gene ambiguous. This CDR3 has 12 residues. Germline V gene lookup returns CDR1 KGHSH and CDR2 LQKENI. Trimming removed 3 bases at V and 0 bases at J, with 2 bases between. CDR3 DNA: TGTGCCAGCTCACCCAACCAAGAGACCCAGTACTTC. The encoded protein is CASSPNQETQYF.

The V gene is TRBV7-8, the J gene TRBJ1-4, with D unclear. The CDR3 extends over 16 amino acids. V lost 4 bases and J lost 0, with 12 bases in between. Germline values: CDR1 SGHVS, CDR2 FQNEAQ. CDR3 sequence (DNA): TGTGCCAGCAGCTCTCAGGTGGTCCCAACTAATGAAAAACTGTTTTTT. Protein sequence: CASSSQVVPTNEKLFF.

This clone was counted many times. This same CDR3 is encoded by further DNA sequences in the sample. CDR3 region: CASSSGGDYNEQFF. The CDR3 nucleotides read TGTGCCAGTAGTAGTGGGGGCGACTACAATGAGCAGTTCTTC. The J gene is TRBJ2-1, the V gene TRBV19; tentative D call: TRBD1 (6 bases). This CDR3 spans 14 amino acids. Germline CDR1 is LNHDA and CDR2 is SQIVND (reference sequence). V lost 4 bases to trimming and J lost 3 bases, with 10 bases between them.

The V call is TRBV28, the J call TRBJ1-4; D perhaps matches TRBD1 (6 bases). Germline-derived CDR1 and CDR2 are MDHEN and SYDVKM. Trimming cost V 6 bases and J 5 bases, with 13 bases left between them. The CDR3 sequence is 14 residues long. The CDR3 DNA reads TGTGCCAGCAGCCGAGACAGGCGCAATGAAAAACTGTTTTTT. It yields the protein CASSRDRRNEKLFF.

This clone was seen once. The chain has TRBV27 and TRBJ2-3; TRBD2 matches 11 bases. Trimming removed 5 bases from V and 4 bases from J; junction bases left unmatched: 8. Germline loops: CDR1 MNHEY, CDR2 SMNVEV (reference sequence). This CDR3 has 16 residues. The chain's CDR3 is CASSVAGGAYADTQYF. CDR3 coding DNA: TGTGCCAGCAGTGTAGCGGGGGGGGCCTATGCAGATACGCAGTATTTT.